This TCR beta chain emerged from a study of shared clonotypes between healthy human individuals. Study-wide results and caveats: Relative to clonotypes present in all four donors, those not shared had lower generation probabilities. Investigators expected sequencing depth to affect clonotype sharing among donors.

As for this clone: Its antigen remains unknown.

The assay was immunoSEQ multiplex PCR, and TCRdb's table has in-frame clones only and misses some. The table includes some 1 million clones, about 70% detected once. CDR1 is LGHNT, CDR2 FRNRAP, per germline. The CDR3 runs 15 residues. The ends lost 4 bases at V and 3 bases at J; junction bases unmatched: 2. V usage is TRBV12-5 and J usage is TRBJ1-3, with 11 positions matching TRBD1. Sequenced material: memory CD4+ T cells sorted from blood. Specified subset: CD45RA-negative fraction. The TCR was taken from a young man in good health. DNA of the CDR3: TGTGCTAGTGGTTCAGGGACAGGGGGTGGAAACACCATATATTTT. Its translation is CASGSGTGGGNTIYF.